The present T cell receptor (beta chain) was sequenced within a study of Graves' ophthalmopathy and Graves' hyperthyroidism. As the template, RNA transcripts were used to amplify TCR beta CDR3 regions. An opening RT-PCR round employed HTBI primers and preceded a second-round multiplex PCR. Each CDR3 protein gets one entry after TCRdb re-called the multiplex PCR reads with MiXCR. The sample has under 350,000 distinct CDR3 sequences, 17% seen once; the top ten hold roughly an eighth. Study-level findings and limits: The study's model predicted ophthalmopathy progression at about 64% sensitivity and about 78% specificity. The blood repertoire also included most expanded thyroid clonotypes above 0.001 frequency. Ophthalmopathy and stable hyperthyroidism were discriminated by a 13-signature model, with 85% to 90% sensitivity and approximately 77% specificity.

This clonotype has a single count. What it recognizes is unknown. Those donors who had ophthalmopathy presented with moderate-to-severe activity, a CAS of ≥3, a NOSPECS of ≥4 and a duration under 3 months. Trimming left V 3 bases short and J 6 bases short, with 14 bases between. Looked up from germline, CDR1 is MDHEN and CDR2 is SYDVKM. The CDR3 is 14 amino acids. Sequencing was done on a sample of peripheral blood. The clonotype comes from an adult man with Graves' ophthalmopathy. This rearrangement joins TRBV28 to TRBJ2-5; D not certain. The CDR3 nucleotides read TGTGCCAGCAGTTTTGACATCTTACCAAAGACCCAGTACTTC. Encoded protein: CASSFDILPKTQYF.